The 15 T cell receptor beta chains below come from one sample, sequenced in a study of blood T cell repertoires in COVID-19. Profiled with immunoSEQ multiplex PCR; TCRdb holds only in-frame clones, not every one. This sample yields 160,000 or so clones, of which 82% are seen a single time; about a sixth belongs to the top ten. Sequencing input: PBMCs or T cells enriched from blood (not recorded which). These receptors came from a man in his 60s who had recovered from COVID-19.

The rearrangement joins TRBV7-9 to TRBJ1-1; a weak D match, TRBD1 (5 bases). Trimming took 5 bases from V and 2 from J, leaving 12 bases between them. The CDR3 is 14 residues long. Germline V gene lookup returns CDR1 SEHNR and CDR2 FQNEAQ (reference sequence). For the CDR3, the DNA is TGTGCCAGCAGCATCCCAACAGGAAACACTGAAGCTTTCTTT. This codes for CASSIPTGNTEAFF.

The chain recombines TRBV2 with TRBJ2-5; the match to TRBD2 covers 8 bases. Germline values: CDR1 SNHLY, CDR2 FYNNEI. The V segment lost 4 bases and the J segment 5 bases; nucleotides outside the gene matches: 12. This CDR3 has 16 residues. For the CDR3, the DNA is TGTGCCAGCAGTGGTCGGTTGCGGGGGGTTAGGGAGACCCAGTACTTC. Translated: CASSGRLRGVRETQYF.

The V call is TRBV11-3, the J call TRBJ1-1, with D possibly matching TRBD1 (6 bases). V lost 1 base to trimming and J lost 7 bases, with 7 bases between them. This CDR3 has 12 amino acids. From germline, CDR1 is SGHNT and CDR2 YENEEA. The CDR3 sequence: CASSLGRGEAFF. The CDR3 DNA follows: TGTGCCAGCAGCTTAGGCAGGGGTGAAGCTTTCTTT.

This rearrangement joins TRBV2 to TRBJ2-1; tentatively, D is TRBD1 (5 bases). Trimming cost V 1 base and J 4 bases, with 5 bases left between them. CDR1 is SNHLY, CDR2 FYNNEI, per germline. There are 13 residues in the CDR3. In DNA, the CDR3 is TGTGCCAGCAGTGAAGGGACATACAATGAGCAGTTCTTC. Its protein product is CASSEGTYNEQFF.

The rearrangement links TRBV19 to TRBJ1-5; no definite D call. Looked up from germline, CDR1 is LNHDA and CDR2 is SQIVND (reference sequence). This CDR3 contains 15 residues. V shed 1 base and J shed 0 bases, with 7 bases lying between them. CDR3 nucleotide sequence: TGTGCCAGTAGTATAGGGCAGTATAGCAATCAGCCCCAGCATTTT. Protein sequence: CASSIGQYSNQPQHF.

The gene calls are TRBV29-1 and TRBJ2-7; D perhaps matches TRBD1 (6 bases). The V end was cut by 1 base, the J end by 3 bases, with 16 bases between. CDR1 and CDR2 (germline): SQVTM, ANQGSEA. The CDR3 is 15 residues long. The CDR3 is CSVEGLRQAGYEQYF. CDR3 DNA sequence: TGCAGCGTTGAAGGGTTAAGACAGGCCGGCTACGAGCAGTACTTC.

This clone was found a few times. The gene calls are TRBV2 and TRBJ2-5; 12 nucleotides agree with TRBD1. The trim removed 11 bases at V and 5 bases at J, leaving 12 bases unmatched. From germline, CDR1 is SNHLY and CDR2 FYNNEI. This CDR3 comprises 15 residues. The CDR3, as DNA: TGTGCCGTACAAAGGGACAGGGGGCGGTTGGAGACCCAGTACTTC. It is translated as CAVQRDRGRLETQYF.

This clone was observed a few times. The J gene is TRBJ2-2, the V gene TRBV19; D unclear. V gave up 7 bases and J gave up 5 bases, with 8 bases separating them. Germline CDR1 is LNHDA and CDR2 is SQIVND (reference sequence). The CDR3 runs to 12 residues. As DNA, the CDR3 is TGTGCCAGTAAAGCTAGAACCGGGGAGCTGTTTTTT. Protein: CASKARTGELFF.

The chain carries TRBV7-2 and TRBJ2-7; tentative D call: TRBD1 (6 bases). Germline CDR1 reads SGHTA; CDR2 reads FQGNSA. The CDR3 has 14 residues. The V end lost 5 bases, the J end lost 4 bases, and 15 bases lay between the germline ends. The CDR3 DNA reads as TGTGCCAGCAGCATCAAACAGGGTTCGTACGAGCAGTACTTC. It yields the protein CASSIKQGSYEQYF.

The V and J genes are TRBV28 and TRBJ1-2; D may be TRBD1 (5 bases). This CDR3 comprises 13 residues. CDR1 and CDR2 from the germline V gene are MDHEN and SYDVKM. The V end was cut by 3 bases, the J end by 6 bases, with 11 bases between. CDR3 amino acids: CASSFEQVHGYTF. DNA of the CDR3: TGTGCCAGCAGTTTTGAACAGGTGCATGGCTACACCTTC.

The chain is built from TRBV30 and TRBJ1-4; perhaps TRBD1 as D (6 bases). Trimming removed 7 bases from V and 0 bases from J, with 15 bases in between. The CDR3 length is 15 residues. Germline V CDR1 and CDR2: GTSNPN, SVGIG (reference sequence). In DNA, the CDR3 is TGTGCCTTCTACGGGGGGGCTGCAACTAATGAAAAACTGTTTTTT. Protein sequence: CAFYGGAATNEKLFF. Looking up the rest from reference TRBV30 and TRBJ1-4 gives the full variable domain: SQTIHQWPATLVQPVGSPLSLECTVEGTSNPNLYWYRQAAGRGLQLLFYSVGIGQISSEVPQNLSASRPQDRQFILSSKKLLLSDSGFYLCAFYGGAATNEKLFFGSGTQLSVL.

The rearrangement joins TRBV9 to TRBJ2-1; perhaps TRBD1 as D (9 bases). The CDR3 spans 14 residues. The V end was cut by 4 bases, the J end by 7 bases, with 15 bases between. CDR1 and CDR2 (germline): SGDLS, YYNGEE. This CDR3 reads CASSPGGTGNEQFF. The CDR3 DNA reads as TGTGCCAGCAGCCCGGGGGGGACAGGGAATGAGCAGTTCTTC.

The chain is built from TRBV6-1 and TRBJ1-2; 10 bases line up with TRBD1. The CDR3 contains 15 residues. After removal of 1 base from V and 8 bases from J, the junction contained 7 bases not matched to a gene. CDR1 and CDR2 (germline): MNHNS, SASEGT. The CDR3 reads CASSEVGQGRSGYTF. In DNA, the CDR3 is TGTGCCAGCAGTGAAGTGGGACAGGGGCGGTCAGGCTACACCTTC.

The V call is TRBV9, the J call TRBJ1-2; weak D call: TRBD1 (6 bases). CDR1 is SGDLS and CDR2 is YYNGEE in the germline V gene. There are 14 residues in the CDR3. V was cut by 0 bases and J by 8 bases, with 14 bases left in between. Here the CDR3 reads CASSVVGGPYGYTF. In DNA form, the CDR3 reads TGTGCCAGCAGCGTAGTCGGGGGGCCTTACGGCTACACCTTC.

The chain uses TRBV3-1 (or the pseudogene TRBV3-2) and TRBJ2-4, with 7 bases lining up with TRBD2. This CDR3 contains 14 residues. After removal of 4 bases from V and 3 bases from J, the junction contained 3 bases not matched to a gene. In germline, CDR1 is LGHDT, CDR2 YNNKEL (reference sequence). The CDR3: CASSPTGGKNIQYF. CDR3 DNA: TGTGCCAGCAGCCCGACGGGGGGCAAAAACATTCAGTACTTC.